The entry below describes one T cell receptor beta chain. The antigen is undetermined. Since a much larger clone is just one base distant, this may be a read error. This sample is drawn from a study of blood T cells in healthy people across ages. Overall study findings and caveats: Estimates based on one million T cells were treated as lower bounds.

The CDR3 length is 16 residues. CDR1 is SGHDN and CDR2 is FVKESK in the germline V gene. Trimming cost V 4 bases and J 11 bases; bases outside gene matches: 17. Isolated PBMCs totaled at least 6 million in each sample. The authors ran a second PCR of about 6 to 11 cycles using a sample-barcoded 5' primer and a J-beta primer mix. From each sample, at least 2.5 million paired-end reads containing CDR3 were obtained. TCRdb called the 5' RACE reads again in MiXCR, with one record for every CDR3 protein. The sample has 1,500,000 or so distinct CDR3 sequences; approximately 59% are singletons. V gene TRBV14 combines with J gene TRBJ2-5, with 9 bases identical to TRBD1. This TCR derives from a man aged 18-30 years in good health. The sequencing sample was made of blood. CDR3 coding DNA: TGTGCCAGCAGCCCTCCGGGACAGGGAATCTGGCATGAGCAGTACTTC. Amino acid sequence: CASSPPGQGIWHEQYF.